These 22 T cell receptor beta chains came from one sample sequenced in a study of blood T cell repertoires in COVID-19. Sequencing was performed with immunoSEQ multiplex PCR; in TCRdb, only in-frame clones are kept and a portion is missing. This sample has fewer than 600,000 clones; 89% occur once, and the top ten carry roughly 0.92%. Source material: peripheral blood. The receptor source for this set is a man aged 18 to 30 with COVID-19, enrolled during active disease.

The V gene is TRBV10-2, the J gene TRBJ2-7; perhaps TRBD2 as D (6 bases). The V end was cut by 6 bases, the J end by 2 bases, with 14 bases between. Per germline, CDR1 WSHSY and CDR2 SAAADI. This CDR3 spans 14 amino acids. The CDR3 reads CASRGTGLAYEQYF. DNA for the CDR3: TGCGCCAGCAGAGGGACGGGACTTGCCTACGAGCAGTACTTC.

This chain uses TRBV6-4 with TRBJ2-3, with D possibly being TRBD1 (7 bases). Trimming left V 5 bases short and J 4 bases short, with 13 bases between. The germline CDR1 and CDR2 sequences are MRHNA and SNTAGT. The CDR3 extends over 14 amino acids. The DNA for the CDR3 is TGTGCCAGCAGTCGGCAGGGGGAGGCAGATACGCAGTATTTT. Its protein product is CASSRQGEADTQYF.

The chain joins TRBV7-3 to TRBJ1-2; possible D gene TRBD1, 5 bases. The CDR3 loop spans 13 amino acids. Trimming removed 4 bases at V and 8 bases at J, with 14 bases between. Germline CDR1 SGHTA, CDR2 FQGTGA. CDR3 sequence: CASSYSRDGGYTF. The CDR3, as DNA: TGTGCCAGCAGCTACTCCAGGGATGGGGGCTACACCTTC.

CDR3 nucleotide sequence: TGTGCCAGCAGCTTAAGCGGGGGTGAAGGAACCGGGGAGCTGTTTTTT. Translation gives CASSLSGGEGTGELFF. This chain connects TRBV7-6 to TRBJ2-2; 8 positions agree with TRBD2. This CDR3 is built from 16 residues. Trimming at V came to 2 bases and at J to 5 bases, leaving 7 bases not matched to a gene. Germline CDR1 and CDR2: SGHVS and FNYEAQ.

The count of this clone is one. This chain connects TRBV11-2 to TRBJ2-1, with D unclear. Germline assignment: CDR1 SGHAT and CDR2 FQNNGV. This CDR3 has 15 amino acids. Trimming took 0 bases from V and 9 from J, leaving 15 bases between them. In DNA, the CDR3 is TGTGCCAGCAGCTTAGAAGGTCTGGGCTCAGGTGAGCAGTTCTTC. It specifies CASSLEGLGSGEQFF.

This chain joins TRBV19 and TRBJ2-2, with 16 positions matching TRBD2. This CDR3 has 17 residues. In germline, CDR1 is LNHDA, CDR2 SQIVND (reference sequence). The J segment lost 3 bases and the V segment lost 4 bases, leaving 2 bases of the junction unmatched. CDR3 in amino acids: CASSTGTSGRDTGELFF. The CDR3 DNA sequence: TGTGCCAGTAGTACCGGGACTAGCGGGAGGGACACCGGGGAGCTGTTTTTT.

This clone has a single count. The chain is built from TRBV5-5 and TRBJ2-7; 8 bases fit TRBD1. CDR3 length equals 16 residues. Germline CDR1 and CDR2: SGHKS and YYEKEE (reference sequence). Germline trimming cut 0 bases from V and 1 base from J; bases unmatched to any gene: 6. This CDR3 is CASSLGGTGVSYEQYF. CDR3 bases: TGTGCCAGCAGCTTGGGAGGGACAGGTGTGTCCTACGAGCAGTACTTC.

CDR3 nucleotide sequence: TGTGCCAGCAGACCTGGTAGGGATGGGGGGTCTGGCTACACCTTC. Translating gives CASRPGRDGGSGYTF. The chain is built from TRBV5-4 and TRBJ1-2; the D gene is possibly TRBD1 (5 bases). The V and J ends lost 5 bases and 7 bases respectively, with 21 bases between them. CDR1 SGHNT and CDR2 YYREEE come from the germline V gene (reference sequence). The CDR3 sequence is 15 residues long.

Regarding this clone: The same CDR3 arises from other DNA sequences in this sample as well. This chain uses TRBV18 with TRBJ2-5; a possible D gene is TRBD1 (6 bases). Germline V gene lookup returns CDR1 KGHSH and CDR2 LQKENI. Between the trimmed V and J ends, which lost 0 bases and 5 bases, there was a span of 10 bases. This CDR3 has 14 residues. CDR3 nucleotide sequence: TGTGCCAGCTCACCACCGGCAGGGGTGGAGACCCAGTACTTC. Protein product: CASSPPAGVETQYF.

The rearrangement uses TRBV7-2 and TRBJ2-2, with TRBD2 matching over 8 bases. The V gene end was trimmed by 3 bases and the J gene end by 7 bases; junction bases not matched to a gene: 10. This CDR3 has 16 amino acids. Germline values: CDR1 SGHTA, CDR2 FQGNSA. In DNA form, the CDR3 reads TGTGCCAGCAGCTTTTATGCGGGAGGACGAGGCGGGGAGCTGTTTTTT. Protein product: CASSFYAGGRGGELFF. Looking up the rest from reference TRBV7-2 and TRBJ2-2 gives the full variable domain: GAGVSQSPSNKVTEKGKDVELRCDPISGHTALYWYRQSLGQGLEFLIYFQGNSAPDKSGLPSDRFSAERTGGSVSTLTIQRTQQEDSAVYLCASSFYAGGRGGELFFGEGSRLTVL.

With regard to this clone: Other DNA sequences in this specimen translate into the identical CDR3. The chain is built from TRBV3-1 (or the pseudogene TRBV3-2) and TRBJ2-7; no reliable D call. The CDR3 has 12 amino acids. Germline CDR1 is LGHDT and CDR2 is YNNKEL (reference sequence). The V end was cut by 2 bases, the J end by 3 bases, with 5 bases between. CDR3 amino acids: CASSQLSYEQYF. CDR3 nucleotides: TGTGCCAGCAGCCAACTAAGCTACGAGCAGTACTTC.

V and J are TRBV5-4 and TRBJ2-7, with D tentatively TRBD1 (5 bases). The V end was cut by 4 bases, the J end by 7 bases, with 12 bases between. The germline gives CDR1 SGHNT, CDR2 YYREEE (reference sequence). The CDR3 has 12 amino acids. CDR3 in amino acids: CASSDRLREQYF. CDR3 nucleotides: TGTGCCAGCAGCGACAGACTCCGGGAGCAGTACTTC.

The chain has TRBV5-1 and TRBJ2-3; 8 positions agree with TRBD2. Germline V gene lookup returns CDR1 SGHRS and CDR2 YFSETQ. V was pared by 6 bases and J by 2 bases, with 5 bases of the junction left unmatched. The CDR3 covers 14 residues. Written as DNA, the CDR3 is TGCGCCAGCACTTTCGGGGGGGACACAGATACGCAGTATTTT. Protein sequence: CASTFGGDTDTQYF.

CDR3 in amino acids: CASSLEGGGTEAFF. In nucleotides, the CDR3 is TGTGCCAGCAGCTTAGAGGGGGGGGGCACTGAAGCTTTCTTT. The rearrangement links TRBV11-2 to TRBJ1-1, with a tentative D call TRBD1 (5 bases). The length of the CDR3 is 14 residues. Trimming removed 0 bases at V and 4 bases at J, with 9 bases between. Germline-derived CDR1 and CDR2 are SGHAT and FQNNGV.

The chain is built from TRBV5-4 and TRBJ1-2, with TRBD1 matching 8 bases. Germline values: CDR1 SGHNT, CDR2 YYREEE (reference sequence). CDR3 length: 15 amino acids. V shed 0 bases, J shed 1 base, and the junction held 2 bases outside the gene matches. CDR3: CASSLGDRINYGYTF. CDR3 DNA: TGTGCCAGCAGCTTGGGGGACAGGATTAACTATGGCTACACCTTC.

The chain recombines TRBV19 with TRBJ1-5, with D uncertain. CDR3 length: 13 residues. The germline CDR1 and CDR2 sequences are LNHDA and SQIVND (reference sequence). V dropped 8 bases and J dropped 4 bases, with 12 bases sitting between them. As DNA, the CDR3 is TGTGCCAGTTCTCGGGAGCAAAATCAGCCCCAGCATTTT. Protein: CASSREQNQPQHF.

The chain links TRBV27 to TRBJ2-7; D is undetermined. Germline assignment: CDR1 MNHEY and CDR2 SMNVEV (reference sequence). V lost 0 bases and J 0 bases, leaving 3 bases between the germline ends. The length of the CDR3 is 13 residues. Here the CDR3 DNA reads TGTGCCAGCAGTTTATCCAACTCCTACGAGCAGTACTTC. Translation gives CASSLSNSYEQYF.

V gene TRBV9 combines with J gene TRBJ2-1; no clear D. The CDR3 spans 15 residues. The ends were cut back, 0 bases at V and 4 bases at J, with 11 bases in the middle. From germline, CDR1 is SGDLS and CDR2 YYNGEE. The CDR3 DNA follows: TGTGCCAGCAGCGTAGGCTTTGGGCCATACAATGAGCAGTTCTTC. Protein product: CASSVGFGPYNEQFF.

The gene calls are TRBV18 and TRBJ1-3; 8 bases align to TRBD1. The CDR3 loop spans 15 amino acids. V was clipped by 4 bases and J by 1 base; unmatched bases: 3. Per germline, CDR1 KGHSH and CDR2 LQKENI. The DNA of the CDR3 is TGTGCCAGCTCACTCAGACAGGGGTCTGGAAACACCATATATTTT. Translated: CASSLRQGSGNTIYF. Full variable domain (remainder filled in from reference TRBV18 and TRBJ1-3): NAGVMQNPRHLVRRRGQEARLRCSPMKGHSHVYWYRQLPEEGLKFMVYLQKENIIDESGMPKERFSAEFPKEGPSILRIQQVVRGDSAAYFCASSLRQGSGNTIYFGEGSWLTVV.

CDR3 amino acids: CASNLAGGNQETQYF. In DNA, the CDR3 is TGCGCCAGCAACCTAGCGGGGGGGAATCAAGAGACCCAGTACTTC. The chain recombines TRBV5-1 with TRBJ2-5; TRBD2 matches 12 bases. The CDR3 covers 15 residues. Germline CDR1 reads SGHRS; CDR2 reads YFSETQ. J was trimmed by 2 bases and V by 6 bases; bases with no gene match: 5.

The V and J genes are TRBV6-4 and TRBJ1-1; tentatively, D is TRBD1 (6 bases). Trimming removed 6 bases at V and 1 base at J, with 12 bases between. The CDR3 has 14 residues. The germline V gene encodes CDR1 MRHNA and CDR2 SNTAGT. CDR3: CASRLTGGNTEAFF. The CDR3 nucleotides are TGTGCCAGCAGATTGACAGGTGGGAACACTGAAGCTTTCTTT.

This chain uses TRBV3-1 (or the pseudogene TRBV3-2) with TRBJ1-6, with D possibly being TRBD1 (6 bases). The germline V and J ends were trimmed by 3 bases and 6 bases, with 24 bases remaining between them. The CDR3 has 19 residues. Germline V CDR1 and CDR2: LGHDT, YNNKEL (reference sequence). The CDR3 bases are TGTGCCAGCAGCCACGAACCTCCGGGACAAGGATCCCCTAATTCACCCCTCCACTTT. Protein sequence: CASSHEPPGQGSPNSPLHF.